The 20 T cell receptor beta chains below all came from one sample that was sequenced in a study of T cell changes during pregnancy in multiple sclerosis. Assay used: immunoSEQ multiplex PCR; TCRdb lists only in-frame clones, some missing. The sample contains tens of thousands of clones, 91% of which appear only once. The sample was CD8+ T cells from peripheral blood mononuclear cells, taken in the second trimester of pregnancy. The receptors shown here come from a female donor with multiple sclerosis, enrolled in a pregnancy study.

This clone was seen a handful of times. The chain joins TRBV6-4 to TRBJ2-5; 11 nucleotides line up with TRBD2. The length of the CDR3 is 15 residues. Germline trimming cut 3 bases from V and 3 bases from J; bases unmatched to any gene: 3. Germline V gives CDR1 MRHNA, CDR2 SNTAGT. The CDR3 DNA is TGTGCCAGCAGTGAACTAGCGGGGGACAAAGAGACCCAGTACTTC. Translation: CASSELAGDKETQYF.

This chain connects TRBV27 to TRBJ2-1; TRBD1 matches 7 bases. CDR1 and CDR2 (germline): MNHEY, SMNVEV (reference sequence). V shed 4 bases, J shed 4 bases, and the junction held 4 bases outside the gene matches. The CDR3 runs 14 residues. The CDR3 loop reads CASSYGTAYNEQFF. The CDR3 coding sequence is TGTGCCAGCAGTTATGGGACAGCTTACAATGAGCAGTTCTTC.

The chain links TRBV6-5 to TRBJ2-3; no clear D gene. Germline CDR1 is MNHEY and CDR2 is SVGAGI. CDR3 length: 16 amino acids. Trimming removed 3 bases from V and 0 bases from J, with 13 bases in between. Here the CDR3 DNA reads TGTGCCAGCAGTTATGACCTGGGCAGTAGCACAGATACGCAGTATTTT. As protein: CASSYDLGSSTDTQYF.

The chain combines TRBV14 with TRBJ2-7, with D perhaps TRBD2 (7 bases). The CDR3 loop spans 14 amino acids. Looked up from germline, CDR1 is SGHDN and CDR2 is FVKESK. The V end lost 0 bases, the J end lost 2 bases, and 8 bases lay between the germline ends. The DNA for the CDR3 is TGTGCCAGCAGCCAAGACGGGGGGCCCTACGAGCAGTACTTC. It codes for CASSQDGGPYEQYF. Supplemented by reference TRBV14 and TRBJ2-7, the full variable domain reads EAGVTQFPSHSVIEKGQTVTLRCDPISGHDNLYWYRRVMGKEIKFLLHFVKESKQDESGMPNNRFLAERTGGTYSTLKVQPAELEDSGVYFCASSQDGGPYEQYFGPGTRLTVT.

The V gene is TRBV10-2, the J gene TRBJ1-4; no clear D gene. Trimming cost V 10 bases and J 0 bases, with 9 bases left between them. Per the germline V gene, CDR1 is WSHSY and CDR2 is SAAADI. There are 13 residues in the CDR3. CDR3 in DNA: TGCGCCACCCACAGACCAACTAATGAAAAACTGTTTTTT. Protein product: CATHRPTNEKLFF.

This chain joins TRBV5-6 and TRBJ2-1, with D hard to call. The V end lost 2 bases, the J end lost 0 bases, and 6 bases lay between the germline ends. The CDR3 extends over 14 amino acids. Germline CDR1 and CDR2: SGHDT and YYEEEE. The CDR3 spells CASSFGSSYNEQFF. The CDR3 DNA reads TGTGCCAGCAGCTTTGGCAGCTCCTACAATGAGCAGTTCTTC.

In nucleotides, the CDR3 is TGTGCCAGCAGCCAAGGGGACTCCTCCCGAGACACGCAGTATTTT. This codes for CASSQGDSSRDTQYF. The V and J genes are TRBV14 and TRBJ2-3, with D perhaps matching TRBD2 (6 bases). V lost 1 base and J lost 9, with 17 bases in between. This CDR3 has 15 residues. Germline V lookup: CDR1 SGHDN, CDR2 FVKESK.

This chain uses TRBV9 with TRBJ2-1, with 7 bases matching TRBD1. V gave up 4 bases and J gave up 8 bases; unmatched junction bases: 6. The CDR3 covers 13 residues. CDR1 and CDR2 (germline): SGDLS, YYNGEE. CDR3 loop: CASSPFTGDEQFF. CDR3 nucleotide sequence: TGTGCCAGCAGCCCTTTCACAGGGGATGAGCAGTTCTTC.

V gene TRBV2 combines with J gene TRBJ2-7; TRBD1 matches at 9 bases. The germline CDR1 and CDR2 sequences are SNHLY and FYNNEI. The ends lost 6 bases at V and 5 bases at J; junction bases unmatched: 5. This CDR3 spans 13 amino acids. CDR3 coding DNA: TGTGCCAGCAGCGGGACAGGGTATAACGAGCAGTACTTC. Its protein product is CASSGTGYNEQYF. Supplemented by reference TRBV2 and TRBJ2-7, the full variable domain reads EPEVTQTPSHQVTQMGQEVILRCVPISNHLYFYWYRQILGQKVEFLVSFYNNEISEKSEIFDDQFSVERPDGSNFTLKIRSTKLEDSAMYFCASSGTGYNEQYFGPGTRLTVT.

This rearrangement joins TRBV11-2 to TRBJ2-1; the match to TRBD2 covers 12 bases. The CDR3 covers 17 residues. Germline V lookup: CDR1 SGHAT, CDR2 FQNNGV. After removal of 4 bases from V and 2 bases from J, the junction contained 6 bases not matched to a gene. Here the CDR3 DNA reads TGTGCCAGCAGCTCCCCTAGCGGGGGGGCCCCCTACAATGAGCAGTTCTTC. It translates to CASSSPSGGAPYNEQFF.

The CDR3: CASSKQGLNQPQHF. The CDR3 DNA sequence: TGTGCCAGCAGCAAACAGGGGCTAAATCAGCCCCAGCATTTT. This sequence joins TRBV6-5 and TRBJ1-5; TRBD1 aligns across 7 bases. The V gene end was trimmed by 6 bases and the J gene end by 4 bases; junction bases not matched to a gene: 6. The CDR3 spans 14 residues. CDR1 and CDR2 from the germline V gene are MNHEY and SVGAGI.

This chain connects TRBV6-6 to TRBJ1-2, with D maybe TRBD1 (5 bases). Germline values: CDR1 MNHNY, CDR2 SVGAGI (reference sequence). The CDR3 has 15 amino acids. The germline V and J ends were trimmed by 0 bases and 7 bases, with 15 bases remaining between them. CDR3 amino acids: CASSYSWRGESGYTF. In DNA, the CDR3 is TGTGCCAGCAGTTACTCGTGGCGGGGGGAGTCTGGCTACACCTTC.

CDR3 DNA: TGTGCCAGCAGCTTGGTTGCGCGAGGGAACACTGAAGCTTTCTTT. Its protein product is CASSLVARGNTEAFF. The chain employs TRBV7-9 and TRBJ1-1; D remains ambiguous. Germline CDR1 is SEHNR and CDR2 is FQNEAQ (reference sequence). The CDR3 is made up of 15 amino acids. V shed 3 bases and J shed 1 base, with 12 bases lying between them.

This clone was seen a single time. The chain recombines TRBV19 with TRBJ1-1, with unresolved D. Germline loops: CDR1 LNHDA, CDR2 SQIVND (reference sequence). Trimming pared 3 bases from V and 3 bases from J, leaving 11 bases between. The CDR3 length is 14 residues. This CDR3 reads CASSMVGKDTEAFF. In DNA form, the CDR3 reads TGTGCCAGTAGTATGGTGGGCAAGGACACTGAAGCTTTCTTT.

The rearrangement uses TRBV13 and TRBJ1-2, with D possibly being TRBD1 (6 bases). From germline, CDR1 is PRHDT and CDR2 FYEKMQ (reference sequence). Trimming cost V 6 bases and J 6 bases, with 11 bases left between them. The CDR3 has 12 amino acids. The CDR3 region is CASRGGGDGYTF. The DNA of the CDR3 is TGTGCCAGCAGGGGAGGGGGGGATGGCTACACCTTC. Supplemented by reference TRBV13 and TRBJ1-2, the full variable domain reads AAGVIQSPRHLIKEKRETATLKCYPIPRHDTVYWYQQGPGQDPQFLISFYEKMQSDKGSIPDRFSAQQFSDYHSELNMSSLELGDSALYFCASRGGGDGYTFGSGTRLTVV.

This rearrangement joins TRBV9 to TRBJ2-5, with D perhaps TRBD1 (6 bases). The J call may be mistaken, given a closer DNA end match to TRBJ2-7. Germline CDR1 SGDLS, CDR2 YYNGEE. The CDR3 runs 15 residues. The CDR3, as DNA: TGTGCCAGCAGCGTAGCAGGGACATCTAGCTACGAGCAGTACTTC. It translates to CASSVAGTSSYEQYF.

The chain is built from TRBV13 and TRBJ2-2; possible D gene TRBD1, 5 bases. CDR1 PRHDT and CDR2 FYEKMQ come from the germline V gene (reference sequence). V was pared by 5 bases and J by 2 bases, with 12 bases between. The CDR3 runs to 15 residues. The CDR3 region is CASSLPTENTGELFF. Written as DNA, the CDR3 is TGTGCCAGCAGCCTACCGACAGAAAACACCGGGGAGCTGTTTTTT.

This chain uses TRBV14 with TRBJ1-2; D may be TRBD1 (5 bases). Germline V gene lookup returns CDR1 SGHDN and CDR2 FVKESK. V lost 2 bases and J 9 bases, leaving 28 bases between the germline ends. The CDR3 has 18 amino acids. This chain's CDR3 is CASSQPNLNRGLRESYTF. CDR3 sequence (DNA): TGTGCCAGCAGCCAACCGAATTTGAACCGGGGACTGCGGGAGAGCTACACCTTC. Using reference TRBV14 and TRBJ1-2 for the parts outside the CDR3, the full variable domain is EAGVTQFPSHSVIEKGQTVTLRCDPISGHDNLYWYRRVMGKEIKFLLHFVKESKQDESGMPNNRFLAERTGGTYSTLKVQPAELEDSGVYFCASSQPNLNRGLRESYTFGSGTRLTVV.

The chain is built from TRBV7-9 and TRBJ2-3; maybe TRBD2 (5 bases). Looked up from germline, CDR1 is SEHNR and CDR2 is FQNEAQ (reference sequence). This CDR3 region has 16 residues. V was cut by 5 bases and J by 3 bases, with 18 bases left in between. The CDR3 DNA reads TGTGCCAGCAGCCCTATAACTAGTCATCTTACAGATACGCAGTATTTT. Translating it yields CASSPITSHLTDTQYF.

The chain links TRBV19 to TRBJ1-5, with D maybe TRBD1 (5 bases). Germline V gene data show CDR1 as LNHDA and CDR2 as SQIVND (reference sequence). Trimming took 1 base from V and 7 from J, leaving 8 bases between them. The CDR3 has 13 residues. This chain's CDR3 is CASSIVSGQPQHF. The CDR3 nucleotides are TGTGCCAGTAGTATAGTTTCAGGGCAGCCCCAGCATTTT.